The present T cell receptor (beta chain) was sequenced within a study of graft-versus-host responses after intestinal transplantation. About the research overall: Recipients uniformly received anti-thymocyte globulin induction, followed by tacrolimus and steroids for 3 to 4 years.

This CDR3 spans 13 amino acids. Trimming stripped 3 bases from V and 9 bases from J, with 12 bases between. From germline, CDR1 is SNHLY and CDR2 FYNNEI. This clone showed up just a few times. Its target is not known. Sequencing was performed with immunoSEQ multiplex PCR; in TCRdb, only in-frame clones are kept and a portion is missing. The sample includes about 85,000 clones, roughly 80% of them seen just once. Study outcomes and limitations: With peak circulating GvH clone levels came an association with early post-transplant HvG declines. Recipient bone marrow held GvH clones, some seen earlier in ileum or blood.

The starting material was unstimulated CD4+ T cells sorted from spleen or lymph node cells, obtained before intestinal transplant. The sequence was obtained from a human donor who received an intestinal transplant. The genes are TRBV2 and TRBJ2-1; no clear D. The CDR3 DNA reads TGTGCCAGCAGTGAGACCAGGCTCGGTGAGCAGTTCTTC. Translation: CASSETRLGEQFF.